The TCR beta chain under discussion was sequenced for a study of T cell responses to AZD1222 COVID-19 vaccine. Broader study findings: It should be noted that donors were predominantly white British and more often female, and clonal diversity was possibly underestimated. Breadth and depth of Spike-specific TCRs rose after two AZD1222 doses. Nearly half of spike-specific TCRs reportedly target variant regions that are unmutated in the B.1.351 and B.1.1.7 variants.

The assay was immunoSEQ multiplex PCR, and TCRdb's table has in-frame clones only and misses some. The sample contains over 100,000 clones, roughly 92% of which appear only once. The CDR3 consists of 14 residues. The J segment lost 3 bases and the V segment lost 2 bases, leaving 3 bases of the junction unmatched. The V gene's germline CDR1 is MNHEY and CDR2 SVGAGI. As concerns this clone: Its matching antigen is unknown.

Sequencing was performed on peripheral blood, taken on day 0 of AZD1222 vaccination. The rearrangement links TRBV6-5 to TRBJ2-7; 8 bases match TRBD1. The sequence derives from an adult in good health. The DNA of the CDR3 is TGTGCCAGCAGTTACGCCAGGGGGCTCTACGAGCAGTACTTC. This sequence encodes CASSYARGLYEQYF.